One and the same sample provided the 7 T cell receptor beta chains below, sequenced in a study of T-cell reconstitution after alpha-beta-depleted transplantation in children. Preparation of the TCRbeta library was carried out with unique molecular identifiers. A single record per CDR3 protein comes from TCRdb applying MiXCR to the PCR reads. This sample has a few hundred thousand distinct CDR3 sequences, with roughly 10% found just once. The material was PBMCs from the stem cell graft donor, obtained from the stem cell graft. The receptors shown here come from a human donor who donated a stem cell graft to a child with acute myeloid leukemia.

DNA for the CDR3: TGTGCCAGCAGCTTAGCGAGTAGGTGGAGCTCCTACAATGAGCAGTTCTTC. It yields the protein CASSLASRWSSYNEQFF. The chain uses TRBV7-2 and TRBJ2-1; D is uncertain. CDR1 is SGHTA, CDR2 FQGNSA, per germline. The CDR3 totals 17 residues. V was trimmed by 0 bases and J by 0 bases, leaving 12 bases between them.

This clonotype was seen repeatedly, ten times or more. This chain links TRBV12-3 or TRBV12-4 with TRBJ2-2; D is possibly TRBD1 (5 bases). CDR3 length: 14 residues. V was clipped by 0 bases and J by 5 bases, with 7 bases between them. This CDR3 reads CASSLAHRTGELFF. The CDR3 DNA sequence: TGTGCCAGCAGTTTAGCTCACAGGACCGGGGAGCTGTTTTTT.

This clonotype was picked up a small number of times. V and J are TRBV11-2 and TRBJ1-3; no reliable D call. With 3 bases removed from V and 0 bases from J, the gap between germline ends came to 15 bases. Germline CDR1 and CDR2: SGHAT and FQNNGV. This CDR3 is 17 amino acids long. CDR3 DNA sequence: TGTGCCAGCAGCTTGGACCTAGCTCGGAGCTCTGGAAACACCATATATTTT. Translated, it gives CASSLDLARSSGNTIYF. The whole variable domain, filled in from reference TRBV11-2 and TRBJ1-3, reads EAGVAQSPRYKIIEKRQSVAFWCNPISGHATLYWYQQILGQGPKLLIQFQNNGVVDDSQLPKDRFSAERLKGVDSTLKIQPAKLEDSAVYLCASSLDLARSSGNTIYFGEGSWLTVV.

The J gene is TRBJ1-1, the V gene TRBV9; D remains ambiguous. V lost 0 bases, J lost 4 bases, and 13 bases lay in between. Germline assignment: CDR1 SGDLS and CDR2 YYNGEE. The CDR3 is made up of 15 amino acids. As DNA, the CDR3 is TGTGCCAGCAGCGTAGGAGTCGTGGAGGTCACTGAAGCTTTCTTT. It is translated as CASSVGVVEVTEAFF.

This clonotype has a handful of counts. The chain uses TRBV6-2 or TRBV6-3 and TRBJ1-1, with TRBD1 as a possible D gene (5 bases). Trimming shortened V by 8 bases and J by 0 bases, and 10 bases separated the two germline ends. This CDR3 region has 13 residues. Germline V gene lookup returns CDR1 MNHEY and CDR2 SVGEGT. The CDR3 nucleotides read TGTGCCAGCGAGAGACAGTTGAACACTGAAGCTTTCTTT. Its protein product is CASERQLNTEAFF.

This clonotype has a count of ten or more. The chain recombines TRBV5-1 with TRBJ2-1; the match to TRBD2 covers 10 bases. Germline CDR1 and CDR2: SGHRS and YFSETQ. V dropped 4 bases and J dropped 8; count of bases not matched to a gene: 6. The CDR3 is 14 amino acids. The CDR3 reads CASSVGLANDEQFF. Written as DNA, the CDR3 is TGCGCCAGCAGCGTGGGACTAGCGAACGATGAGCAGTTCTTC.

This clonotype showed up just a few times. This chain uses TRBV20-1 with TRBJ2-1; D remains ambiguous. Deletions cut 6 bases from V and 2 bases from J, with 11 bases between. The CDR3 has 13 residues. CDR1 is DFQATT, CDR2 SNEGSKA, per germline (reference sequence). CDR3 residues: CSANLGTYNEQFF. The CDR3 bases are TGCAGTGCAAACCTAGGAACCTACAATGAGCAGTTCTTC.